This entry describes one T cell receptor beta chain. This record belongs to a study of blood T cell repertoires in COVID-19. Study-wide background: T cells, B-cell-depleted T cells, or PBMCs supplied cDNA or gDNA.

This CDR3 spans 18 amino acids. V was clipped by 6 bases and J by 3 bases; unmatched bases: 18. Germline values: CDR1 LNHDA, CDR2 SQIVND (reference sequence). Authors' processing steps: For nucleated cells, counts were estimated from reference gene primer amplification. Some clones are missing from TCRdb's copy, which holds only in-frame ones; the method was immunoSEQ multiplex PCR. D and trimming were read from the DNA, whereas the V and J calls and clone size are those reported in that table. The sample has roughly 200,000 clones, roughly 84% seen once. The rearrangement joins TRBV19 to TRBJ1-2; 8 nucleotides align to TRBD1. The sample was peripheral blood. The TCR originated in a woman of 80 years or more with COVID-19, enrolled during active disease. The CDR3 DNA reads as TGTGCCAGTAGCCGACCCCGAGTAGGACAGGGAGGAGACTATGGCTACACCTTC. This codes for CASSRPRVGQGGDYGYTF. Full variable domain (rest looked up from reference TRBV19 and TRBJ1-2): DGGITQSPKYLFRKEGQNVTLSCEQNLNHDAMYWYRQDPGQGLRLIYYSQIVNDFQKGDIAEGYSVSREKKESFPLTVTSAQKNPTAFYLCASSRPRVGQGGDYGYTFGSGTRLTVV.